This TCR beta chain was captured by sequencing in a study of blood T cell repertoires in COVID-19. Background on the study: Samples representing acute and convalescent COVID-19 were sourced from the United States, Italy and Spain.

In the study's own analysis: For nucleated cells, counts were estimated from reference gene primer amplification. This table comes from immunoSEQ multiplex PCR, and its TCRdb copy is limited to in-frame clones, with some not included. That table is the source of V, J and clone size, and D and trimming were worked out from the DNA. The data contain roughly 120,000 clones, about nine tenths of them seen just once; the ten biggest clones take up 6.5% to 8.5%. Germline-derived CDR1 and CDR2 are MGHRA and YSYEKL. The ends lost 3 bases at V and 3 bases at J; junction bases unmatched: 3. CDR3 length equals 14 residues.

This chain uses TRBV4-1 with TRBJ2-5; 8 bases match TRBD2. The sequenced material came from peripheral blood. The TCR was taken from a human donor in a cohort sampled during active COVID-19. CDR3 sequence: CASSHGTSEETQYF. Here the CDR3 DNA reads TGCGCCAGCAGCCACGGGACTAGTGAAGAGACCCAGTACTTC.